The 11 T cell receptor beta chains listed next were all sequenced from one sample in a study of T cell repertoires in cytomegalovirus infection (dated by TCRdb to the late 2010s). Their antigens are not known. Instrument used: Illumina HiSeq 1500. TCRdb took the public reads, trimmed them with fastp at Q25, ran MiXCR for clone calling and kept in-frame beta chains. Merged by CDR3 protein, the rows form single entries marked with the most common genes and DNA. This sample is represented by fewer than 950,000 distinct CDR3 sequences; 32% of them were singletons. Roughly 12% of the sample rests with the top ten. Per the publication, the treatment or condition label means: in vitro stimulation with specific CMV peptide epitopes to enrich CMV-specific T cells. The specimen was cultured CD8+ T cells from PBMCs, collected from culture after CMV antigen stimulation. These receptors all come from a human donor in good health (CMV status not recorded). Some clones in this sample may be carry-over from other donors' samples.

The genes are TRBV6-1 and TRBJ2-7; a weak D match, TRBD1 (6 bases). This CDR3 has 13 residues. CDR1 MNHNS and CDR2 SASEGT come from the germline V gene. Trimming pared 8 bases from V and 3 bases from J, leaving 14 bases between. CDR3 DNA: TGTGCCAGCGGCCATGGGACATTCTACGAGCAGTACGTC. It specifies CASGHGTFYEQYV.

The rearrangement uses TRBV27 and TRBJ1-1; D not resolved. Germline lookup yields CDR1 MNHEY and CDR2 SMNVEV (reference sequence). This CDR3 is 13 amino acids long. V was clipped by 6 bases and J by 5 bases, with 13 bases between them. The CDR3: CASSLVRETEAFF. In DNA form, the CDR3 reads TGTGCCAGCAGCCTCGTAAGGGAAACTGAAGCTTTCTTT.

In its sample, this clonotype was seen many times. The chain couples TRBV6-2 or TRBV6-3 to TRBJ2-1; 12 positions agree with TRBD2. The CDR3 contains 17 residues. V was pared by 2 bases and J by 2 bases, with 4 bases of the junction left unmatched. Per the germline V gene, CDR1 is MNHEY and CDR2 is SVGEGT. Written as DNA, the CDR3 is TGTGCCAGCAGTTACGAGGCTAGCGGGGGGGCCTACAATGAGCAGTTCTTC. This sequence encodes CASSYEASGGAYNEQFF.

The chain couples TRBV7-4 to TRBJ1-2; the D is unclear. This CDR3 is 16 amino acids long. From germline, CDR1 is SGHVT and CDR2 SQSDAQ. Trimming took 5 bases from V and 6 from J, leaving 22 bases between them. The CDR3 loop reads CASSPTGTAVLDGYTF. In DNA form, the CDR3 reads TGTGCCAGCAGCCCGACGGGAACAGCCGTCTTGGATGGCTACACCTTC.

The chain recombines TRBV5-4 with TRBJ2-2, with TRBD1 matching over 8 bases. The CDR3 is made up of 15 amino acids. The germline V gene encodes CDR1 SGHNT and CDR2 YYREEE (reference sequence). The ends lost 3 bases at V and 7 bases at J; junction bases unmatched: 8. The CDR3 region is CASSSSQGVNGELFF. CDR3 nucleotides: TGTGCCAGCAGCTCGTCACAGGGGGTCAACGGGGAGCTGTTTTTT.

This clonotype occurred a few times. The gene calls are TRBV6-1 and TRBJ2-7; the D gene is possibly TRBD1 (5 bases). The V gene's germline CDR1 is MNHNS and CDR2 SASEGT. There are 14 residues in the CDR3. V was shortened by 6 bases and J by 0 bases, with 12 bases between the two germline ends. CDR3 sequence: CASRFQGSSYEQYF. The DNA for the CDR3 is TGTGCCAGCAGATTCCAGGGTAGCTCCTACGAGCAGTACTTC.

This sequence joins TRBV15 and TRBJ2-7, with 7 bases lining up with TRBD1. Germline V CDR1 and CDR2: LNHNV, YYDKDF (reference sequence). This CDR3 comprises 13 residues. The V gene end was trimmed by 5 bases and the J gene end by 6 bases; junction bases not matched to a gene: 7. CDR3 protein: CATSFLTGVEQYV. The CDR3 DNA reads TGTGCCACCAGCTTCTTAACAGGGGTCGAGCAGTACGTC.

The chain employs TRBV29-1 and TRBJ1-1; D gene unclear. CDR3 size: 13 residues. Trimming left V 0 bases short and J 10 bases short, with 15 bases between. The germline V gene encodes CDR1 SQVTM and CDR2 ANQGSEA. CDR3 nucleotide sequence: TGCAGCGTTGAAGATTCCGGCCTCAACGGAGCTTTCTTT. Residues: CSVEDSGLNGAFF. The variable domain in full, completed from reference TRBV29-1 and TRBJ1-1, reads SAVISQKPSRDICQRGTSLTIQCQVDSQVTMMFWYRQQPGQSLTLIATANQGSEATYESGFVIDKFPISRPNLTFSTLTVSNMSPEDSSIYLCSVEDSGLNGAFFGQGTRLTVV.

V and J are TRBV6-1 and TRBJ1-4; D is undetermined. The germline CDR1 and CDR2 sequences are MNHNS and SASEGT. The length of the CDR3 is 17 residues. The ends were cut back, 3 bases at V and 0 bases at J, with 14 bases in the middle. The CDR3: CASSEKNSVATNEKLFF. The CDR3 DNA follows: TGTGCCAGCAGTGAGAAGAACAGCGTTGCAACTAATGAAAAACTGTTTTTT.

The rearrangement joins TRBV4-1 to TRBJ2-1, with 10 bases aligning to TRBD2. Looked up from germline, CDR1 is MGHRA and CDR2 is YSYEKL. This CDR3 is 18 amino acids long. V gave up 0 bases and J gave up 4 bases; unmatched junction bases: 9. CDR3: CASSQDPAGTSVYNEQFF. The CDR3, as DNA: TGCGCCAGCAGCCAAGACCCTGCCGGGACTAGCGTATACAATGAGCAGTTCTTC.

This chain connects TRBV28 to TRBJ2-5; D possibly corresponds to TRBD2 (5 bases). V was trimmed by 2 bases and J by 5 bases, leaving 12 bases between them. From germline, CDR1 is MDHEN and CDR2 SYDVKM. This CDR3 has 14 residues. The CDR3 is CASSLREAKETQYF. DNA for the CDR3: TGTGCCAGCAGTTTACGGGAAGCAAAGGAGACCCAGTACTTC.